Listed here is a single T cell receptor beta chain. Its antigen is unknown. Base-call qualities are not available, and no considerably larger clone is one nucleotide away. At diagnosis, peripheral blood, uninvolved tumor-adjacent lung and tumor were collected and were preserved as a mix of fresh-frozen and FFPE material. Blood samples were analyzed as peripheral blood mononuclear cells for TCR repertoire profiling. This entry belongs to a study of T cells in localized non-small cell lung cancer (dated by TCRdb to 2020 to 2021). In terms of the full investigation: The study analyzed T cell repertoires of about 230 early-stage NSCLC patients, comparing tumors and uninvolved tumor-adjacent lungs. All 230 or so NSCLC patients in the cohort were treatment-naive and had localized lung tumors that were resected. NSCLC patients had a mean age of roughly 64 years, and 129 were male and over 85 female.

General findings and caveats noted by the study authors: Because the study design was exploratory, TCR variables were selected using unadjusted p-values without false-discovery rate correction. Uninvolved tumor-adjacent lung showed the highest T cell clonality, higher than tumor, which suggests more focused antigenic responses in the adjacent lung. Higher T cell density in blood was associated with longer overall survival, whereas higher clonality in adjacent lung was associated with shorter survival. Of the top 100 tumor clones, a median of around 57 were detected in paired uninvolved adjacent lung; some 28 were also among that lung's top 100. Multi-region tumor sequencing was not performed, so intratumor heterogeneity could not be excluded.

The CDR3 holds 15 amino acids from the cysteine to the phenylalanine. Only the CDR3 DNA is retained, 45 bases long and in frame from the first base. Taken from the germline V gene, the CDR1 and CDR2 loops are SNHLY and FYNNEI. Germline trimming: 4 bases from V, 1 base from J; junction bases outside gene matches: 4. The immunoSEQ Assay was used to sequence TCR beta CDR3 regions from DNA. In the paper's pipeline: To compute T cell density, TCR beta template counts were normalized to usable DNA, which was estimated by amplifying housekeeping genes. Richness was estimated using the preseqR package, with extrapolation to 400,000 templates for PBMC samples and to 120,000 templates for tissue samples. Clonality was defined as one minus Pielou's evenness. To identify tissue-enriched TCRs, differential abundance testing was run on productive amino-acid clonotypes with a minimum total count of 5 and an alpha of 0.1. The Jaccard Index and the Morisita Overlap Index were used to measure repertoire overlap between compartments. GLIPH clustered TCR beta CDR3s with public tetramer-defined viral CDR3s; viral motifs required at least three viral sequences plus V-gene enrichment. Held by TCRdb, this immuneACCESS table contains in-frame sequences only and omits some clones. Under half of the omission traces to an unresolved V gene where checked; the cause of the rest is unknown. Clone size and V and J calls were adopted from that table, with D and trimming inferred from the DNA. The sample contains about 15,000 clones, approximately 85% of them found a single time. Roughly 4% of the sample is in the top ten clones.

The sample consisted of peripheral blood, taken before any cancer treatment. This sequence originates from a woman aged 40-69 years with stage I lung adenocarcinoma. This sequence uses TRBV2 and TRBJ1-1, with 9 bases aligning to TRBD1. The CDR3 corresponds to CASSGMTGGNTEAFF. The bases read TGTGCCAGCAGTGGCATGACAGGGGGGAACACTGAAGCTTTCTTT.